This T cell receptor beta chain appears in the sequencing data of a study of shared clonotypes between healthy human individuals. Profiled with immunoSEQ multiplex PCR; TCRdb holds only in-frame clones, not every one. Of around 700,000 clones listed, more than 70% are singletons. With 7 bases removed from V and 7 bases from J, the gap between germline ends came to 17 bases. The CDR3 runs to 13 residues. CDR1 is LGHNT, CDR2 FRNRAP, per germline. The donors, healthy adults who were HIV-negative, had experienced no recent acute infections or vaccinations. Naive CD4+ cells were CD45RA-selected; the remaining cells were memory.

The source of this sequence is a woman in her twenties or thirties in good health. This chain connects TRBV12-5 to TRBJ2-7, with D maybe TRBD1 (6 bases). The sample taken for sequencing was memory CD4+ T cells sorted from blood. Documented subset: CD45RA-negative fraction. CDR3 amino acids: CASATGLAGEQYF. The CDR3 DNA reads TGTGCTAGTGCTACAGGGCTAGCAGGTGAGCAGTACTTC.